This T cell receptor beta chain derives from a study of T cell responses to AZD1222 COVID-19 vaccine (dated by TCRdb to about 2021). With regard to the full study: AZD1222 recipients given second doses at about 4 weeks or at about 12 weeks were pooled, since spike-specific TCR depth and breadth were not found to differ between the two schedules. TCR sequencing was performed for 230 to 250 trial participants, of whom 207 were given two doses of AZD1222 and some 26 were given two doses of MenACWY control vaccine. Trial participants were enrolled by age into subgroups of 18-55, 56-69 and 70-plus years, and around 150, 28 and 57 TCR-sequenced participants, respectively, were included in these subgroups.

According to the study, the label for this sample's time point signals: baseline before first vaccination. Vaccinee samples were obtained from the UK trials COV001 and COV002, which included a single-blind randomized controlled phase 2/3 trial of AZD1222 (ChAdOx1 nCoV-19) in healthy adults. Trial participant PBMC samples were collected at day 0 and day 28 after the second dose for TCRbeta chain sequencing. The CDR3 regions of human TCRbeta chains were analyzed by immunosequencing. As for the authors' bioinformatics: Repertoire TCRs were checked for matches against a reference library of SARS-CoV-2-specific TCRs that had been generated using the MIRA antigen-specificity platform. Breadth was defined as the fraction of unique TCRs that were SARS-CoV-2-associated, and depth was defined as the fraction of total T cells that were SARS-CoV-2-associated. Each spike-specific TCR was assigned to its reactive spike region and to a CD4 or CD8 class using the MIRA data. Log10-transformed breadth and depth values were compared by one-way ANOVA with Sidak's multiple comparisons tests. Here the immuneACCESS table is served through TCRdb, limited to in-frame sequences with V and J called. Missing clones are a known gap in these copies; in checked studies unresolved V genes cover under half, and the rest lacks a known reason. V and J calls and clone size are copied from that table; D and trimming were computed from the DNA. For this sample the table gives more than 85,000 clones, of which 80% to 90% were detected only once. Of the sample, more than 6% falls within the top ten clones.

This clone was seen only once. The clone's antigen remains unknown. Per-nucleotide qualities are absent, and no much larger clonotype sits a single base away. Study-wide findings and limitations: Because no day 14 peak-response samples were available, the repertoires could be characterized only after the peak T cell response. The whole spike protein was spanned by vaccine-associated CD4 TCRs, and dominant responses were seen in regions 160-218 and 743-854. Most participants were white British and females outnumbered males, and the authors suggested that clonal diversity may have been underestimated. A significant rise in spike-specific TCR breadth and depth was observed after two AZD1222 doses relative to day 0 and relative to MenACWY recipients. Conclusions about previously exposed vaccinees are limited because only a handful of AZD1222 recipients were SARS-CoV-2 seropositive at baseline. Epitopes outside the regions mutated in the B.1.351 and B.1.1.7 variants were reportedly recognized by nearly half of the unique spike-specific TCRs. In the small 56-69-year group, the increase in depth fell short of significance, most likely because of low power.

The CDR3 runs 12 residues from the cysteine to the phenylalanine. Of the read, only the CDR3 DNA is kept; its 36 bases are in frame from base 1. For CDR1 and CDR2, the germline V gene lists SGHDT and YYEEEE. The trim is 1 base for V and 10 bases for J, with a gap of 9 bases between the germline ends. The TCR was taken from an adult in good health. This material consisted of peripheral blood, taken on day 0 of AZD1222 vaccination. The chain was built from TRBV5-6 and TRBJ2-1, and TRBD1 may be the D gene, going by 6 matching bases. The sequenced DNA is TGTGCCAGCAGCTTGTTCGGGACAGAGCAGTTCTTC. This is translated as CASSLFGTEQFF.